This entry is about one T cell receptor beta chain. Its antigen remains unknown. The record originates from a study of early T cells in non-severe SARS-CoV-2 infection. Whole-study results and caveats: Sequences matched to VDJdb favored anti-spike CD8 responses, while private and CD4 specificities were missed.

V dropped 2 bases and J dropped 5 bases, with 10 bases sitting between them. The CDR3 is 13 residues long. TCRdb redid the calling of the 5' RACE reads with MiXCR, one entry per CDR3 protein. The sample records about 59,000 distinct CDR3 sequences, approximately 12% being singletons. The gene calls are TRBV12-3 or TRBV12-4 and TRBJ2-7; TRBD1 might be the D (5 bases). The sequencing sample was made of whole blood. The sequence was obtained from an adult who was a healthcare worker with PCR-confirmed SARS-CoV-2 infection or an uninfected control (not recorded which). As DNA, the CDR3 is TGTGCCAGCAGTTTAATCCAGGGTAACGAGCAGTACTTC. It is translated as CASSLIQGNEQYF.